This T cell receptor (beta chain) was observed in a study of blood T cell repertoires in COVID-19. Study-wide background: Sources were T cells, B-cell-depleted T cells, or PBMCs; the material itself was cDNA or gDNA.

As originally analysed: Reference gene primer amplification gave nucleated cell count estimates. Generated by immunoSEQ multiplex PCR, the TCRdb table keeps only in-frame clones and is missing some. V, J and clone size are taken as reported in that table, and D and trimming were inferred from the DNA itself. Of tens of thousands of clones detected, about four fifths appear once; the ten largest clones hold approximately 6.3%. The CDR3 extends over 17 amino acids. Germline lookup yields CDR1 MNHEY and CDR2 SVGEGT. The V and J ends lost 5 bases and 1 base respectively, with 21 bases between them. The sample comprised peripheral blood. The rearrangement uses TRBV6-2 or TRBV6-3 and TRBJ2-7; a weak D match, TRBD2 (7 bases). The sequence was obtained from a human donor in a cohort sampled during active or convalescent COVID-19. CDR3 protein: CASSLSGGQTYSYEQYF. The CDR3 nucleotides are TGTGCCAGCAGTCTCTCGGGAGGACAGACTTATTCCTACGAGCAGTACTTC.